This T cell receptor beta chain is from a study of T cells in Graves' hyperthyroidism and ophthalmopathy. Study-wide background: Peripheral blood sampling occurred at initial diagnosis, before any treatment.

Regions amplified from RNA transcripts were the TCR beta CDR3 regions. Researchers ran a first-round RT-PCR on the TCR CDR3 using the HTBI primer set. Each CDR3 protein is one row after TCRdb ran MiXCR on the multiplex PCR reads. This table holds about 560,000 distinct CDR3 sequences, around 15% found once. This CDR3 is built from 14 residues. V lost 3 bases and J 1 base, leaving 7 bases between the germline ends. From germline, CDR1 is LNHDA and CDR2 SQIVND (reference sequence). The sequence was collected from a woman aged 40 to 49 with Graves' hyperthyroidism. The J gene is TRBJ1-3, the V gene TRBV19, with TRBD1 as a possible D gene (5 bases). Sequenced sample: blood. Here the CDR3 reads CASSIRQSGNTIYF. CDR3 sequence (DNA): TGTGCCAGTAGTATCCGACAGTCTGGAAACACCATATATTTT.